Following are 10 T cell receptor beta chains from one sample sequenced in a study of vaccination and CD4 T cells after COVID-19. Each CDR3 protein gets one entry after TCRdb re-called the PCR reads with MiXCR. The data show approximately 40,000 distinct CDR3 sequences, about 35% seen once. Time point here: late sampling 161 to 241 days after vaccination in a few convalescent patients. Sequencing was performed on CD4+ T cells from blood, taken about 7 months after SARS-CoV-2 vaccination. The receptors shown here come from a human donor who had recovered from COVID-19.

V is TRBV20-1 and J is TRBJ2-4; D remains ambiguous. The V end lost 0 bases, the J end lost 6 bases, and 6 bases lay between the germline ends. Per the germline V gene, CDR1 is DFQATT and CDR2 is SNEGSKA (reference sequence). The CDR3 has 12 amino acids. This CDR3 is CSARDAVNIQYF. The CDR3 region has the DNA TGCAGTGCTAGAGATGCGGTAAACATTCAGTACTTC.

Only a few counts were recorded for this clonotype. This chain links TRBV6-2 or TRBV6-3 with TRBJ2-1; the match to TRBD2 covers 12 bases. The V gene's germline CDR1 is MNHEY and CDR2 SVGEGT. The length of the CDR3 is 16 residues. V shed 4 bases and J 10 bases; nucleotides not matched to a gene: 11. In DNA, the CDR3 is TGTGCCAGCAGTTCAAGGACTAGCGGGAAGAGAGGAGAGCAGTTCTTC. It specifies CASSSRTSGKRGEQFF.

This clonotype was found a few times. This rearrangement joins TRBV6-1 to TRBJ1-2; D unresolved. This CDR3 has 13 amino acids. Germline CDR1 reads MNHNS; CDR2 reads SASEGT. Deletions cut 0 bases from V and 6 bases from J, with 8 bases between. The CDR3 DNA is TGTGCCAGCAGTGAAGCTGGTCTGCATGGCTACACCTTC. The encoded protein is CASSEAGLHGYTF.

This rearrangement joins TRBV5-4 to TRBJ2-1; TRBD2 matches at 10 bases. Germline V CDR1 and CDR2: SGHNT, YYREEE (reference sequence). Trimming took 4 bases from V and 2 from J; bases not matched to a gene: 6. CDR3 length: 16 residues. The CDR3 sequence: CASSLISGRAYNEQFF. In DNA form, the CDR3 reads TGTGCCAGCAGCCTTATCAGCGGGAGGGCCTACAATGAGCAGTTCTTC.

This chain joins TRBV19 and TRBJ2-1; D unresolved. The CDR3 runs to 16 residues. V was clipped by 1 base and J by 6 bases, with 16 bases between them. Germline CDR1 is LNHDA and CDR2 is SQIVND (reference sequence). CDR3 amino acids: CASSIVEEAGSNEQFF. CDR3 coding DNA: TGTGCCAGTAGTATAGTGGAAGAAGCAGGCTCCAATGAGCAGTTCTTC.

V gene TRBV7-2 combines with J gene TRBJ2-1, with D perhaps matching TRBD1 or TRBD2 (7 bases each). Germline CDR1 is SGHTA and CDR2 is FQGNSA. This CDR3 contains 16 residues. Between the trimmed V and J ends, which lost 4 bases and 3 bases, there was a span of 16 bases. CDR3 bases: TGTGCCAGCAGCTCGTCCTCAGGGGGGGACTACAATGAGCAGTTCTTC. Protein product: CASSSSSGGDYNEQFF. The whole variable domain, filled in from reference TRBV7-2 and TRBJ2-1, reads GAGVSQSPSNKVTEKGKDVELRCDPISGHTALYWYRQSLGQGLEFLIYFQGNSAPDKSGLPSDRFSAERTGGSVSTLTIQRTQQEDSAVYLCASSSSSGGDYNEQFFGPGTRLTVL.

The rearrangement joins TRBV6-1 to TRBJ1-2; perhaps TRBD1 as D (5 bases). This CDR3 contains 13 residues. In germline, CDR1 is MNHNS, CDR2 SASEGT. Trimming removed 6 bases at V and 3 bases at J, with 11 bases between. Here the CDR3 DNA reads TGTGCCAGCAGAAACAGGCAGGACTATGGCTACACCTTC. This translates into CASRNRQDYGYTF.

This clonotype appeared a few times. This chain connects TRBV7-9 to TRBJ2-5; 7 bases match TRBD1. The ends lost 1 base at V and 3 bases at J; junction bases unmatched: 2. Germline CDR1 reads SEHNR; CDR2 reads FQNEAQ (reference sequence). The CDR3 consists of 14 residues. The CDR3 DNA reads TGTGCCAGCAGCTTAGATGGACAGGAAGAGACCCAGTACTTC. Translated: CASSLDGQEETQYF.

This clonotype was observed a few times. The chain uses TRBV6-1 and TRBJ1-2, with D perhaps matching TRBD1 (5 bases). V lost 2 bases and J 0 bases, leaving 22 bases between the germline ends. This CDR3 comprises 19 residues. Germline-derived CDR1 and CDR2 are MNHNS and SASEGT. Here the CDR3 DNA reads TGTGCCAGCAGTGAACCGTATGGGATAGTAGGCAGGGCTAACTATGGCTACACCTTC. This codes for CASSEPYGIVGRANYGYTF.

The chain links TRBV6-5 to TRBJ1-1; no clear D. The CDR3 extends over 15 amino acids. Germline CDR1 is MNHEY and CDR2 is SVGAGI. The V end was cut by 2 bases, the J end by 0 bases, with 10 bases between. DNA for the CDR3: TGTGCCAGCAGTTACATGGCTCGGCTGAACACTGAAGCTTTCTTT. The encoded protein is CASSYMARLNTEAFF.